This TCR beta chain derives from a study of T cell changes during pregnancy in multiple sclerosis. This CDR3 is built from 15 residues. The germline gives CDR1 MDHEN, CDR2 SYDVKM. Trimming removed 2 bases from V and 3 bases from J, with 13 bases in between. Measured with immunoSEQ multiplex PCR; TCRdb has only the in-frame clones, and not every one. This table holds roughly 110,000 clones, 80% to 95% found once. Sequencing was performed on peripheral blood, taken after pregnancy. The rearrangement uses TRBV28 and TRBJ1-2, with D possibly TRBD1 on 5 matching bases. This receptor was identified in a female donor with multiple sclerosis, enrolled in a pregnancy study. CDR3 region: CASSLPQTVHYGYTF. CDR3 nucleotides: TGTGCCAGCAGTTTACCCCAGACAGTCCACTATGGCTACACCTTC.